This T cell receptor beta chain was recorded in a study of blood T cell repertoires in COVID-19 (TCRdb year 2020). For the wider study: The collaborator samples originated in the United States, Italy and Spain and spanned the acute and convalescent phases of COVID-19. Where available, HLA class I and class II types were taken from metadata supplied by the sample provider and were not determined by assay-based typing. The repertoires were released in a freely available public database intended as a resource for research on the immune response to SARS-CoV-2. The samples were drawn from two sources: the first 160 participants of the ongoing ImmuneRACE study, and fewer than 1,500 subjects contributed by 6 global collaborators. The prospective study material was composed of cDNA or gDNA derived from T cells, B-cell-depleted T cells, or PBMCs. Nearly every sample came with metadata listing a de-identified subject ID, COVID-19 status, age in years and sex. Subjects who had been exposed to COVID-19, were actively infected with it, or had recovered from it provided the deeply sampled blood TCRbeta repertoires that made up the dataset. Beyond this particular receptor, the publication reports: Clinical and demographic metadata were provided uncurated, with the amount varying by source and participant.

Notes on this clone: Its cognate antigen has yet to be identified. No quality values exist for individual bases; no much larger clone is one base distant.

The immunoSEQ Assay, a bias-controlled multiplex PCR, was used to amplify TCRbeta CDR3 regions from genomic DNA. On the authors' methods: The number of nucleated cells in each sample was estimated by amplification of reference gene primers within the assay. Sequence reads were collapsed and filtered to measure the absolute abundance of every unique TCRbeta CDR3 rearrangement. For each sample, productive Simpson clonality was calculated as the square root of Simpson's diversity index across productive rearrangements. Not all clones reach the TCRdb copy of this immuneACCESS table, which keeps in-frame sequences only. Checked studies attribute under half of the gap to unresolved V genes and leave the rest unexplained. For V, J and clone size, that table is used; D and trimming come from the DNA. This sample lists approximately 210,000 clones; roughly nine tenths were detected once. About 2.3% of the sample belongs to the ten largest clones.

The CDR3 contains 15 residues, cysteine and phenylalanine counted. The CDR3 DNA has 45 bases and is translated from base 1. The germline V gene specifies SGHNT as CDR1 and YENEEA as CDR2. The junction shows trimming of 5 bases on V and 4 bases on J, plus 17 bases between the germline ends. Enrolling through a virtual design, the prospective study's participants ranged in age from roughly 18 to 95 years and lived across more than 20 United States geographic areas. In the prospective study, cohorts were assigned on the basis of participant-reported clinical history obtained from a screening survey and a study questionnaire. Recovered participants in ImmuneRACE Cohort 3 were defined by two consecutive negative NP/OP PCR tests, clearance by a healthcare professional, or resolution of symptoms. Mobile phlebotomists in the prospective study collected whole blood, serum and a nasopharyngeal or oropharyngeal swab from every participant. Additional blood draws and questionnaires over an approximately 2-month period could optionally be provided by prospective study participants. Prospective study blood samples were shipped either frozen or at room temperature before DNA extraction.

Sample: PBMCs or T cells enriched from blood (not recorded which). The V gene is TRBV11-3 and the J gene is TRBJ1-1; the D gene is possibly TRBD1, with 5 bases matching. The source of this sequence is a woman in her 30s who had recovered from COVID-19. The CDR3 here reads CASSQRDSRGTEAFF. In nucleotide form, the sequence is TGTGCCAGCAGCCAACGGGACTCCCGAGGCACTGAAGCTTTCTTT.